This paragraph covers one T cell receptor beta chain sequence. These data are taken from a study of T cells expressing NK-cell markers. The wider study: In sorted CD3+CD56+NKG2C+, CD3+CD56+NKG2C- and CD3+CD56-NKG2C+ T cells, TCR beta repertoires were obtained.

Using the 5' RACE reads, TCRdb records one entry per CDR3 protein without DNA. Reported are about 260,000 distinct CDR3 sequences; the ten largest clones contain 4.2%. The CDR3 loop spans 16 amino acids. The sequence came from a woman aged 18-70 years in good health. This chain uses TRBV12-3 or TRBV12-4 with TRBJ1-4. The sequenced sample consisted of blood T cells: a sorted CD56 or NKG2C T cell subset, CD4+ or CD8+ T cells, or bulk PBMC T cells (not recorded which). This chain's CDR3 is CASSRSGESTNEKLFF.